This TCR beta chain appears in the sequencing data of a study of blood T cells in healthy people across ages. Across the study: Using template switching, researchers captured about one barcoded beta molecule for each two T cells. Study-level points and caveats: Higher naive T cell percentage went strongly together with higher TCR beta diversity.

This clonotype has only a few counts. Its matching antigen is unknown. Germline trimming cut 2 bases from V and 4 bases from J; bases unmatched to any gene: 3. The CDR3 consists of 15 residues. A second roughly 6 to 11 cycle PCR used barcoded and J-beta primers. TCRdb re-called the 5' RACE reads through MiXCR, storing one row per CDR3 protein. Among about 640,000 distinct CDR3 sequences listed, about 54% were seen once. Sequenced: blood. This TCR derives from a man in his sixties in good health. The chain recombines TRBV12-3 or TRBV12-4 with TRBJ2-1, with 9 positions matching TRBD2. CDR3 sequence: CASSLSLAGYNEQFF. The CDR3 DNA sequence: TGTGCCAGCAGTTTATCGCTAGCGGGATACAATGAGCAGTTCTTC.